A selection of T cell receptor beta chains follows, all from one sample in a study of blood T cell repertoires in COVID-19. Profiled with immunoSEQ multiplex PCR; TCRdb holds only in-frame clones, not every one. The sample yields 150,000 to 180,000 clones, 70% to 85% seen once. Sequenced: peripheral blood. The receptor set was obtained from a woman in her sixties or seventies with acute or convalescent COVID-19. The CDR3 runs from the conserved cysteine through the conserved F or W. D genes are given only for firm matches. Clone size is shown for a subset of rows, as once, few, many or a class of expanded clone.

J	D	size	V	DNA	CDR3
TRBJ1-6	-	-	TRBV28	TGTGCCAGCAGTTTGTACAGGCAGAGCTCCTATAATTCACCCCTCCACTTT	CASSLYRQSSYNSPLHF
TRBJ2-3	TRBD2	-	TRBV6-5	TGTGCCAGCAGGACGACTAGCGGGATAGATACGCAGTATTTT	CASRTTSGIDTQYF
TRBJ2-5	-	-	TRBV6-5	TGTGCCAGCAGTTACTCGAGGACAGTCCAGGGGGAGACCCAGTACTTC	CASSYSRTVQGETQYF
TRBJ1-2	TRBD1	-	TRBV19	TGTGCCAGTAATGACAGGGTTTCCCCCTATGGCTACACCTTC	CASNDRVSPYGYTF
TRBJ1-1	-	few	TRBV7-9	TGTGCCAGCAGCTTTCAGGGAATCATGAACACTGAAGCTTTCTTT	CASSFQGIMNTEAFF
TRBJ1-1	-	once	TRBV5-1	TGCGCCAGCAGCTTTGGGCAGGAGCCAACCCCTCCGGGAATGAACACTGAAGCTTTCTTT	CASSFGQEPTPPGMNTEAFF
TRBJ1-2	-	-	TRBV4-1	TGCGCCAGCAGCCAAGAGGAACAGGCGCTCTATGGCTACACCTTC	CASSQEEQALYGYTF
TRBJ2-5	TRBD1	-	TRBV27	TGTGCCAGCAGTACAGGGGGCGGTGAGACCCAGTACTTC	CASSTGGGETQYF
TRBJ1-1	-	-	TRBV10-2	TGCGCCAGCAGATGGACAGACATGAACACTGAAGCTTTCTTT	CASRWTDMNTEAFF
TRBJ2-2	-	-	TRBV7-9	TGTGCCAGCAGCTTAGACAGAATCGCGAACACCGGGGAGCTGTTTTTT	CASSLDRIANTGELFF
TRBJ1-5	-	-	TRBV7-8	TGTGCCAGCAGCTTCCTACAGTATAGCAATCAGCCCCAGCATTTT	CASSFLQYSNQPQHF
TRBJ2-7	TRBD1	-	TRBV6-6	TGTGCCAGCAGTCCCGGGACAGCGAGTATCGAGCAGTACTTC	CASSPGTASIEQYF
TRBJ1-4	TRBD1	once	TRBV6-6	TGTGCCAGCAGTGCCAACACAGGGGTCGTTAATGAAAAACTGTTTTTT	CASSANTGVVNEKLFF
TRBJ2-3	TRBD2	-	TRBV10-1	TGCGCCAGCAGTGATCGGGGGGTCGCAGATACGCAGTATTTT	CASSDRGVADTQYF
TRBJ1-4	TRBD1	-	TRBV30	TGTGCCTGGAGTGGCAGGGGGAATGAAAAACTGTTTTTT	CAWSGRGNEKLFF
TRBJ1-1	-	-	TRBV3-1/TRBV3-2	TGTGCCAGCAGCCACCACGGAGCGGCGAAGACTGAAGCTTTCTTT	CASSHHGAAKTEAFF
TRBJ2-3	TRBD2	-	TRBV2	TGTGCCAGCAGTGAATGGCGGGGGACTAGCACAGATACGCAGTATTTT	CASSEWRGTSTDTQYF
TRBJ1-3	-	few	TRBV3-1/TRBV3-2	TGTGCCAGCAGCCAAGATCCGGGTGGAAACACCATATATTTT	CASSQDPGGNTIYF
TRBJ1-1	-	-	TRBV7-9	TGTGCCAGCAGCCCAGGGGTCACTGAAGCTTTCTTT	CASSPGVTEAFF
TRBJ2-1	-	-	TRBV5-1	TGCGCCAGCAGCTTGCGCGCACAGGGGGGGTCCTACAATGAGCAGTTCTTC	CASSLRAQGGSYNEQFF
TRBJ2-2	-	-	TRBV9	TGTGCCAGCAGCGTAGTCACAGCCGGGGAGCTGTTTTTT	CASSVVTAGELFF